Presented here are 21 T cell receptor beta chains from one specimen sequenced in a study of blood T cells in healthy people across ages. Alongside a J-beta primer mix, a sample-barcoded 5' primer served in a second PCR lasting 7 to 11 cycles. TCRdb re-called the 5' RACE reads with MiXCR, one entry per CDR3 protein. The repertoire holds about 1.4 million distinct CDR3 sequences, with 55% to 75% as singletons. The specimen was blood. The receptor source for this set is a man aged 18 to 35 in good health.

This sequence joins TRBV3-1 and TRBJ2-7, with D perhaps matching TRBD1 (6 bases). The CDR3 has 16 amino acids. V was pared by 0 bases and J by 0 bases, with 12 bases between. Germline CDR1 and CDR2: LGHDT and YNNKEL (reference sequence). The CDR3 nucleotides are TGTGCCAGCAGCCAAGATTTAAGGGACACCTCCTACGAGCAGTACTTC. Protein sequence: CASSQDLRDTSYEQYF.

This clonotype was seen only once. The genes are TRBV11-3 and TRBJ2-1, with TRBD2 matching over 14 bases. V shed 4 bases and J 9 bases; nucleotides not matched to a gene: 11. This CDR3 region has 17 residues. CDR1 SGHNT and CDR2 YENEEA come from the germline V gene. CDR3 sequence: CASSSYTTSGGAIEQFF. The CDR3 coding sequence is TGTGCCAGCAGCTCATACACGACTAGCGGGGGGGCCATTGAGCAGTTCTTC.

The chain recombines TRBV2 with TRBJ2-1, with TRBD2 matching over 8 bases. J gave up 4 bases and V 3 bases, and 5 bases lay outside the gene matches. The CDR3 spans 15 residues. Per the germline V gene, CDR1 is SNHLY and CDR2 is FYNNEI. CDR3 nucleotide sequence: TGTGCCAGCAGTGAGGGGCGGGGGGATTACAATGAGCAGTTCTTC. Translation: CASSEGRGDYNEQFF.

This clonotype was picked up many times. This chain links TRBV18 with TRBJ2-1; maybe TRBD1 (5 bases). CDR1 KGHSH and CDR2 LQKENI come from the germline V gene. The germline V and J ends were trimmed by 8 bases and 0 bases, with 11 bases remaining between them. There are 14 residues in the CDR3. The CDR3 DNA follows: TGTGCCAGCAGCCCGCAGGGCTCCTACAATGAGCAGTTCTTC. It encodes CASSPQGSYNEQFF.

The chain links TRBV4-1 to TRBJ1-2; D possibly corresponds to TRBD1 (6 bases). Between the trimmed V and J ends, which lost 2 bases and 7 bases, there was a span of 14 bases. The CDR3 loop spans 14 amino acids. Germline CDR1 and CDR2: MGHRA and YSYEKL. This chain's CDR3 is CASSQSVGAGGYTF. CDR3 in DNA: TGCGCCAGCAGCCAAAGTGTGGGGGCCGGTGGCTACACCTTC.

The DNA for the CDR3 is TGTGCCAGCTCACCACCGCAGGGGGCTAACTATGGCTACACCTTC. As protein: CASSPPQGANYGYTF. This chain joins TRBV18 and TRBJ1-2, with 7 bases fitting TRBD1. The CDR3 contains 15 residues. Germline assignment: CDR1 KGHSH and CDR2 LQKENI. V was clipped by 0 bases and J by 0 bases; unmatched bases: 1.

This clonotype turned up a few times. The gene calls are TRBV7-9 and TRBJ1-4; D is undetermined. V was cut by 1 base and J by 7 bases, with 1 base left in between. CDR3 length equals 11 residues. The germline CDR1 and CDR2 sequences are SEHNR and FQNEAQ (reference sequence). CDR3 residues: CASSLVEKLFF. Here the CDR3 DNA reads TGTGCCAGCAGCTTAGTTGAAAAACTGTTTTTT.

This chain links TRBV29-1 with TRBJ2-7; 7 positions agree with TRBD1. The CDR3 contains 14 residues. V trimming: 0 bases; J trimming: 5 bases; junction bases outside the gene matches: 7. Germline V gives CDR1 SQVTM, CDR2 ANQGSEA. The CDR3 is CSVEDVTGVNEQYF. The DNA for the CDR3 is TGCAGCGTTGAAGATGTTACAGGGGTAAACGAGCAGTACTTC.

Only a few counts were recorded for this clonotype. J is TRBJ2-1 and V is TRBV6-6; 10 bases agree with TRBD1. This CDR3 spans 15 amino acids. Germline CDR1 reads MNHNY; CDR2 reads SVGAGI (reference sequence). V lost 5 bases to trimming and J lost 7 bases; unmatched junction nucleotides: 8. CDR3 DNA sequence: TGTGCCAGCAGTCAACCGGGACAGGGGTTGAATGAGCAGTTCTTC. As protein: CASSQPGQGLNEQFF.

A few counts support this clonotype. The V gene is TRBV20-1, the J gene TRBJ2-4; possibly TRBD2 for D (5 bases). V was trimmed by 2 bases and J by 0 bases, leaving 11 bases between them. This CDR3 has 15 amino acids. Per germline, CDR1 DFQATT and CDR2 SNEGSKA (reference sequence). The CDR3 coding sequence is TGCAGTGCTAGATCAGCGGCTCTAGCCAAAAACATTCAGTACTTC. This translates into CSARSAALAKNIQYF.

This clonotype appeared a few times. The V call is TRBV7-2, the J call TRBJ2-1; 12 bases are a match to TRBD2. V was clipped by 2 bases and J by 7 bases; unmatched bases: 6. The CDR3 extends over 16 amino acids. Per the germline V gene, CDR1 is SGHTA and CDR2 is FQGNSA. The CDR3 nucleotides read TGTGCCAGCAGCTTAAACGGTCTAGCGGGGGGGAATGAGCAGTTCTTC. It codes for CASSLNGLAGGNEQFF.

V and J are TRBV29-1 and TRBJ2-7; TRBD1 matches at 8 bases. CDR1 and CDR2 (germline): SQVTM, ANQGSEA. The J segment lost 3 bases and the V segment lost 6 bases, leaving 10 bases of the junction unmatched. The CDR3 sequence is 14 residues long. This CDR3 reads CSVTPSGGSYEQYF. DNA for the CDR3: TGCAGCGTGACCCCTTCAGGGGGCAGCTACGAGCAGTACTTC.

This clonotype has a single count. Its ends do not fully match the called genes, so a read error is possible. This chain connects TRBV4-1 to TRBJ2-7, with no clear D. This CDR3 is built from 14 residues. Germline CDR1 reads MGHRA; CDR2 reads YSYEKL. The CDR3 here is CASCQVGRSYEQYF. The CDR3 DNA sequence: TGCGCCAGCTGCCAAGTAGGAAGATCCTACGAGCAGTACTTC.

This rearrangement joins TRBV6-2 or TRBV6-3 to TRBJ2-5; maybe TRBD2 (6 bases). CDR3 length: 15 residues. The germline V gene has CDR1 MNHEY and CDR2 SVGEGT. Trimming left V 6 bases short and J 4 bases short, with 18 bases between. In nucleotides, the CDR3 is TGTGCCAGCAGCCATGGGACTCTTCAAGGAGAGACCCAGTACTTC. Translation gives CASSHGTLQGETQYF.

V usage is TRBV4-1 and J usage is TRBJ2-7, with TRBD1 identical over 10 bases. The CDR3 covers 15 residues. Germline V gene sequence: CDR1 MGHRA, CDR2 YSYEKL. V was clipped by 1 base and J by 3 bases; unmatched bases: 3. The CDR3 nucleotides read TGCGCCAGCAGCCAAGGAGGACAGGGGGACTACGAGCAGTACTTC. This gives the protein CASSQGGQGDYEQYF.

This clonotype turned up a few times. One end of the junction does not line up with germline, which may come from a read error. The chain is built from TRBV4-3 and TRBJ2-7; TRBD1 aligns across 7 bases. Germline-derived CDR1 and CDR2 are LGHNA and YSLEER. The CDR3 consists of 13 residues. The CDR3 bases are TGCGTCAGCAGCGCCCGACAGGGCCACGAGCAGTACTTC. It encodes CVSSARQGHEQYF.

This sequence joins TRBV7-9 and TRBJ2-1; the D is unclear. The length of the CDR3 is 13 residues. Germline values: CDR1 SEHNR, CDR2 FQNEAQ (reference sequence). With 3 bases removed from V and 10 bases from J, the gap between germline ends came to 13 bases. Written as DNA, the CDR3 is TGTGCCAGCAGCTTGGGAATGGATGGGGAGCAGTTCTTC. Its protein is CASSLGMDGEQFF.

The chain combines TRBV20-1 with TRBJ1-2, with D uncertain. Germline-derived CDR1 and CDR2 are DFQATT and SNEGSKA (reference sequence). The CDR3 consists of 12 residues. V lost 6 bases to trimming and J lost 6 bases, with 14 bases between them. This chain's CDR3 is CSAPGPMDGYTF. CDR3 DNA: TGCAGTGCCCCTGGCCCTATGGATGGCTACACCTTC.

This chain uses TRBV2 with TRBJ1-6; the D gene is possibly TRBD1 (5 bases). This CDR3 contains 14 residues. Germline CDR1 reads SNHLY; CDR2 reads FYNNEI. V gave up 8 bases and J gave up 8 bases, with 16 bases separating them. CDR3 DNA: TGTGCCAGCCGCCTCAGGGCGGCGGATTCACCCCTCCACTTT. It codes for CASRLRAADSPLHF.

This clonotype was recorded a few times. The V call is TRBV6-1, the J call TRBJ2-7; TRBD1 aligns across 8 bases. Trimming took 0 bases from V and 6 from J; bases not matched to a gene: 10. CDR3 size: 16 residues. The germline V gene has CDR1 MNHNS and CDR2 SASEGT. The CDR3 loop reads CASSEAPDREAGEQYF. In DNA form, the CDR3 reads TGTGCCAGCAGTGAAGCACCGGACAGGGAGGCGGGCGAGCAGTACTTC.

The CDR3 nucleotides read TGTGCCAGCAGTGAAGCCGCCATTGAGCAGTTCTTC. This encodes CASSEAAIEQFF. The chain has TRBV6-1 and TRBJ2-1; no reliable D call. The V gene's germline CDR1 is MNHNS and CDR2 SASEGT. The CDR3 loop spans 12 amino acids. V lost 0 bases and J lost 9, with 6 bases in between.